The next 9 T cell receptor beta chains were all read from a single sample in a study of PD-1 blockade in classical Hodgkin lymphoma. Method: immunoSEQ multiplex PCR; TCRdb's copy keeps in-frame clones and lacks some. The table has about 93,000 clones, roughly 76% seen once. Relapse after autologous stem cell transplantation occurred in every patient, and brentuximab vedotin exposure varied. The sample consisted of peripheral blood mononuclear cells (PBMCs), taken before the second cycle of nivolumab. The receptors were gathered from a human donor with classical Hodgkin lymphoma.

The chain joins TRBV5-4 to TRBJ1-2; possible D gene TRBD1, 5 bases. The V gene lost 0 bases and the J gene lost 0 bases, with 12 bases spanning the gap. The CDR3 is made up of 16 amino acids. Germline CDR1 and CDR2: SGHNT and YYREEE (reference sequence). The CDR3 DNA reads TGTGCCAGCAGCTTGGGGGGCCTCGGGGCTAACTATGGCTACACCTTC. It codes for CASSLGGLGANYGYTF. Using reference TRBV5-4 and TRBJ1-2 for the parts outside the CDR3, the full variable domain is ETGVTQSPTHLIKTRGQQVTLRCSSQSGHNTVSWYQQALGQGPQFIFQYYREEENGRGNFPPRFSGLQFPNYSSELNVNALELDDSALYLCASSLGGLGANYGYTFGSGTRLTVV.

This sequence joins TRBV15 and TRBJ2-7, with TRBD2 as a possible D gene (6 bases). V shed 2 bases and J shed 6 bases, with 23 bases lying between them. This CDR3 spans 17 amino acids. Per the germline V gene, CDR1 is LNHNV and CDR2 is YYDKDF (reference sequence). The CDR3 is CATSRLVGTGGEREQYF. Here the CDR3 DNA reads TGTGCCACCAGCAGACTGGTCGGTACTGGCGGGGAACGCGAGCAGTACTTC.

This chain uses TRBV19 with TRBJ1-5, with 9 bases matching TRBD1. Trimming cost V 5 bases and J 3 bases; bases outside gene matches: 5. CDR1 and CDR2 from the germline V gene are LNHDA and SQIVND (reference sequence). The CDR3 totals 15 residues. The DNA of the CDR3 is TGTGCCAGTAGTCCCGGGACAGGGACCAATCAGCCCCAGCATTTT. It encodes CASSPGTGTNQPQHF. The variable domain in full, with the rest retrieved from reference TRBV19 and TRBJ1-5, is DGGITQSPKYLFRKEGQNVTLSCEQNLNHDAMYWYRQDPGQGLRLIYYSQIVNDFQKGDIAEGYSVSREKKESFPLTVTSAQKNPTAFYLCASSPGTGTNQPQHFGDGTRLSIL.

The CDR3 region is CASSPIGTSEYEQYF. CDR3 nucleotide sequence: TGTGCCAGCAGCCCAATAGGCACTAGCGAATACGAGCAGTACTTC. The chain carries TRBV11-2 and TRBJ2-7, with 7 bases fitting TRBD2. The CDR3 extends over 15 amino acids. Germline assignment: CDR1 SGHAT and CDR2 FQNNGV. The V segment lost 5 bases and the J segment 4 bases; nucleotides outside the gene matches: 11. The full variable domain, rest sourced from reference TRBV11-2 and TRBJ2-7, is EAGVAQSPRYKIIEKRQSVAFWCNPISGHATLYWYQQILGQGPKLLIQFQNNGVVDDSQLPKDRFSAERLKGVDSTLKIQPAKLEDSAVYLCASSPIGTSEYEQYFGPGTRLTVT.

The V and J genes are TRBV5-1 and TRBJ2-2; possibly TRBD2 for D (6 bases). Per germline, CDR1 SGHRS and CDR2 YFSETQ. Trimming pared 6 bases from V and 0 bases from J, leaving 15 bases between. This CDR3 contains 16 residues. The CDR3 DNA is TGCGCCAGCAACATGGGACTTACCGCGAACACCGGGGAGCTGTTTTTT. Its translation: CASNMGLTANTGELFF.

The CDR3 sequence: CASRGGSSGETQYF. CDR3 coding DNA: TGTGCCAGCAGGGGGGGTTCGTCGGGAGAGACCCAGTACTTC. The genes are TRBV7-8 and TRBJ2-5; the D gene is possibly TRBD2 (6 bases). Trimming removed 6 bases at V and 4 bases at J, with 15 bases between. Germline values: CDR1 SGHVS, CDR2 FQNEAQ. The CDR3 contains 14 residues.

Here the CDR3 reads CASSLAGAYEQYF. The CDR3 region has the DNA TGTGCCAGCAGTTTGGCGGGAGCCTACGAGCAGTACTTC. The chain recombines TRBV7-8 with TRBJ2-7, with 7 positions matching TRBD2. Trimming removed 6 bases from V and 2 bases from J; junction bases left unmatched: 4. The CDR3 totals 13 residues. Germline V CDR1 and CDR2: SGHVS, FQNEAQ.

J is TRBJ2-2 and V is TRBV18; D is perhaps TRBD2 (6 bases). The CDR3 contains 13 residues. Between the trimmed V and J ends, which lost 6 bases and 7 bases, there was a span of 12 bases. The V gene's germline CDR1 is KGHSH and CDR2 LQKENI. The DNA for the CDR3 is TGTGCCAGCTCCCCGCCGGGAGTCGGGGAGCTGTTTTTT. This translates into CASSPPGVGELFF.

The chain is built from TRBV11-2 and TRBJ2-5; weak D call: TRBD1 (5 bases). The V and J ends lost 5 bases and 2 bases respectively, with 15 bases between them. This CDR3 comprises 15 residues. The germline gives CDR1 SGHAT, CDR2 FQNNGV. The CDR3 here is CASSQGLPPQETQYF. The CDR3 bases are TGTGCCAGCAGCCAGGGCCTCCCACCGCAAGAGACCCAGTACTTC.